This TCR beta chain was observed in a study of cytomegalovirus exposure and HLA in healthy donors. The V end was cut by 8 bases, the J end by 2 bases, with 10 bases between. The CDR3 sequence is 13 residues long. The germline CDR1 and CDR2 sequences are SGHNT and YENEEA. Use of 60 Vbeta and 13 Jbeta primers characterized the PCR. Profiled with immunoSEQ multiplex PCR; TCRdb holds only in-frame clones, not every one. The table shows 110,000 or so clones, with around 68% occurring only once. This clone was recorded a few times. Specimen: PBMCs. The sequence was collected from a woman aged 35 to 49 in good health and CMV-seropositive. The chain couples TRBV11-3 to TRBJ2-1, with D possibly TRBD2 on 5 matching bases. For the CDR3, the DNA is TGTGCCAGCGCGGGTAGCGCCTACAATGAGCAGTTCTTC. This encodes CASAGSAYNEQFF.